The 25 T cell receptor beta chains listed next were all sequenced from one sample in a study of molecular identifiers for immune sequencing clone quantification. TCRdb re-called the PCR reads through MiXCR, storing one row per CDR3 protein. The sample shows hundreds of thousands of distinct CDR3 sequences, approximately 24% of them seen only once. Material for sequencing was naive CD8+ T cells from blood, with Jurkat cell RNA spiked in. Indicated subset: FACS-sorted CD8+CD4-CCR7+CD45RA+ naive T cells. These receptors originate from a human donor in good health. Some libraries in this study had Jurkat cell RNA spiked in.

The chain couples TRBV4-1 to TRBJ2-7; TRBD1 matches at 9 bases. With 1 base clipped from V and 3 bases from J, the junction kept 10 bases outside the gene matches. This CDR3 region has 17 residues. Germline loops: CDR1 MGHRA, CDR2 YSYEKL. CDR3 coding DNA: TGCGCCAGCAGCCAAGTGTGGGGACAGGGATCTTACTACGAGCAGTACTTC. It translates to CASSQVWGQGSYYEQYF.

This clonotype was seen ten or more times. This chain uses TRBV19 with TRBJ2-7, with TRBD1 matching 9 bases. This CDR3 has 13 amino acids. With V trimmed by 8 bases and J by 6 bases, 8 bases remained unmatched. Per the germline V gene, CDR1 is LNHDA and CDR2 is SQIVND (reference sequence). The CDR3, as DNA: TGTGCCAGTTCCACAGGGGGCCCGGCCGAGCAGTACTTC. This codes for CASSTGGPAEQYF. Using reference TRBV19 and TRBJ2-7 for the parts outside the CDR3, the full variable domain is DGGITQSPKYLFRKEGQNVTLSCEQNLNHDAMYWYRQDPGQGLRLIYYSQIVNDFQKGDIAEGYSVSREKKESFPLTVTSAQKNPTAFYLCASSTGGPAEQYFGPGTRLTVT.

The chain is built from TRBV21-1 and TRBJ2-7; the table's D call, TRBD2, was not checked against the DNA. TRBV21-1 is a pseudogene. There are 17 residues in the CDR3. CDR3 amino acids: CASSRSGTSRSLVKQYF. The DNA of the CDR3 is TGTGCCAGCAGCCGATCCGGAACTAGCAGAAGTTTAGTAAAGCAGTACTTC.

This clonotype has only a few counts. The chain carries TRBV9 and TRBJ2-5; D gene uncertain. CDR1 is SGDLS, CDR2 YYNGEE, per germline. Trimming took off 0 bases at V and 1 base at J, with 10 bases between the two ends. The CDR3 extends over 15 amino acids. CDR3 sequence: CASSVAGAGQETQYF. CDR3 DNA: TGTGCCAGCAGCGTAGCTGGTGCCGGCCAAGAGACCCAGTACTTC.

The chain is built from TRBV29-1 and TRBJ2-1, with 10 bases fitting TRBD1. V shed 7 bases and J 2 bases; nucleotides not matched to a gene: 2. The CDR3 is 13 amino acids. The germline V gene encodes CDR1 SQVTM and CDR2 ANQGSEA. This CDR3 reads CSAGQGAYNEQFF. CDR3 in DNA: TGCAGCGCCGGACAGGGGGCCTACAATGAGCAGTTCTTC.

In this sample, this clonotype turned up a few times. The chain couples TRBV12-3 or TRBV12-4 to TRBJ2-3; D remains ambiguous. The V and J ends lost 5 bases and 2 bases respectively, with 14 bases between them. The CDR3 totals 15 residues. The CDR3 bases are TGTGCCAGCAGTGAGGCTGGGATGACCACAGATACGCAGTATTTT. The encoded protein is CASSEAGMTTDTQYF.

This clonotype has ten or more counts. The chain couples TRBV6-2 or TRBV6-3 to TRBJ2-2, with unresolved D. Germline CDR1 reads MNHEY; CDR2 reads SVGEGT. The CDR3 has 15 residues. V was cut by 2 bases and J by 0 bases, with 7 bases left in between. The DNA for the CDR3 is TGTGCCAGCAGTTACGCCGGCTCGAACACCGGGGAGCTGTTTTTT. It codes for CASSYAGSNTGELFF.

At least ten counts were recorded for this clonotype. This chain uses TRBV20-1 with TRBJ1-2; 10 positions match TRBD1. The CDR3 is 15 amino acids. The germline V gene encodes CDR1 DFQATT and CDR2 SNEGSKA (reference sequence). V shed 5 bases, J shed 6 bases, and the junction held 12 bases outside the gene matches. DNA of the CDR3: TGCAGTGCTGGTGCGAGGGACAGGGGTTCTCATGGCTACACCTTC. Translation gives CSAGARDRGSHGYTF.

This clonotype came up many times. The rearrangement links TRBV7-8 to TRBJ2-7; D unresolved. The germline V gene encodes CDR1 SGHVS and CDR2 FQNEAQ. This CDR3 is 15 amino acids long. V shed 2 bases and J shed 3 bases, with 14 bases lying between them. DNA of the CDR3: TGTGCCAGCAGCTTACGGTTGTTCCCCGGCTACGAGCAGTACTTC. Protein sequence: CASSLRLFPGYEQYF.

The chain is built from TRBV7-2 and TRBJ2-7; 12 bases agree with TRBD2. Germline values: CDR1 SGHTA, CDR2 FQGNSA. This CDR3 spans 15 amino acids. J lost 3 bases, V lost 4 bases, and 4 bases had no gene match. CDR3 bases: TGTGCCAGCAGCTATCGGACTAGCGGGGTCTACGAGCAGTACTTC. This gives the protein CASSYRTSGVYEQYF.

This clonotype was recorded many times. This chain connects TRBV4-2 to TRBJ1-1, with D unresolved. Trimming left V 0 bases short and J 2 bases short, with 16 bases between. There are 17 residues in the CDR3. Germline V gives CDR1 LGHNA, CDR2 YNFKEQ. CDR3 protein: CASSQDSSRLGNTEAFF. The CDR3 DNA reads TGTGCCAGCAGCCAAGATAGTTCTCGGTTAGGAAACACTGAAGCTTTCTTT.

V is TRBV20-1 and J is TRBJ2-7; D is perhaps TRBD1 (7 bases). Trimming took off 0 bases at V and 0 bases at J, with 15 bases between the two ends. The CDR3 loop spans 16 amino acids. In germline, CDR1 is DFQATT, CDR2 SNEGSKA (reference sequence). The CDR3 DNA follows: TGCAGTGCTAGAGAGCTGTGGCAGGGGGGCTCCTACGAGCAGTACTTC. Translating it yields CSARELWQGGSYEQYF.

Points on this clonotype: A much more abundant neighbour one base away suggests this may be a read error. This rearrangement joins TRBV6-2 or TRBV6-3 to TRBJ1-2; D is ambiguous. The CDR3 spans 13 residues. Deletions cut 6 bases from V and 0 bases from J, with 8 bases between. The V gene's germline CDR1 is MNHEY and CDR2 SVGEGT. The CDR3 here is CASRARANYGYTF. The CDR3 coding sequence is TGTGCCAGCAGGGCCAGAGCTAACTATGGCTACACCTTC.

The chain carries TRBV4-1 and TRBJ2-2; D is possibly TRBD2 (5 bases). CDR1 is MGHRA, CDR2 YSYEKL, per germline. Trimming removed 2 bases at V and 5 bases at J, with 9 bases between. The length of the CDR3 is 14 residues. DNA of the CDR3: TGCGCCAGCAGCCAAACGAGAGGGACCGGGGAGCTGTTTTTT. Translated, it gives CASSQTRGTGELFF.

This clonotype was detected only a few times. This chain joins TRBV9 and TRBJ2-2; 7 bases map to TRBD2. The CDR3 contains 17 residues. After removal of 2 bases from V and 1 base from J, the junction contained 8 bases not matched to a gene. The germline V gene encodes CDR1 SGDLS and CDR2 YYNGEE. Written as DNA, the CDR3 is TGTGCCAGCAGCGTCCCCCGTCTAGCGGTGAACACCGGGGAGCTGTTTTTT. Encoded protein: CASSVPRLAVNTGELFF.

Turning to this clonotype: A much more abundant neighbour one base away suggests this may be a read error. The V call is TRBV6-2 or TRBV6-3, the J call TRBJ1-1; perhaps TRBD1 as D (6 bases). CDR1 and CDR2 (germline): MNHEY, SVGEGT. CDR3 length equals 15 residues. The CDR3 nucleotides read TGTGTCAGCAGTTACGTACAGGGACTGAACACTGAAGCTTTCTTT. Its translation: CVSSYVQGLNTEAFF.

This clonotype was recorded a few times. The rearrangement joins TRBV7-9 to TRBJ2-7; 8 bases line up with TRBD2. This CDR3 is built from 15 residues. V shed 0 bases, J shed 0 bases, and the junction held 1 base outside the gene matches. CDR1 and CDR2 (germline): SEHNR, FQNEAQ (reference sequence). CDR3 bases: TGTGCCAGCAGCTTAGCAGCGGGAGTCTCCTACGAGCAGTACTTC. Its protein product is CASSLAAGVSYEQYF.

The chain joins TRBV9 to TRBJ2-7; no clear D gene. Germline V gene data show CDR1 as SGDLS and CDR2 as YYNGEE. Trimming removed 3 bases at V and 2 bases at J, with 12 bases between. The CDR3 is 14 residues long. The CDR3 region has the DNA TGTGCCAGCAGCGCCGCCGTAAGCCCCTACGAGCAGTACTTC. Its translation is CASSAAVSPYEQYF.

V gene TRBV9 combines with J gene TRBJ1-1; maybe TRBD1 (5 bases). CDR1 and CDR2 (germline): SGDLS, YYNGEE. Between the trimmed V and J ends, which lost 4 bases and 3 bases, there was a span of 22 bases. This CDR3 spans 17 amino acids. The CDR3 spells CASSPRLSLQVHTEAFF. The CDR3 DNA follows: TGTGCCAGCAGCCCCAGACTCTCCTTACAGGTTCACACTGAAGCTTTCTTT.

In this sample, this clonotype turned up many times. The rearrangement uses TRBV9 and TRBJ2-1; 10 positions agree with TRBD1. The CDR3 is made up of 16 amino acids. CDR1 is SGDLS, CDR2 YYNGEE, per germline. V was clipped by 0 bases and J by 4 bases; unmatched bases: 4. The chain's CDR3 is CASSVEDRGIYNEQFF. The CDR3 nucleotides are TGTGCCAGCAGCGTAGAGGACAGGGGGATTTACAATGAGCAGTTCTTC.

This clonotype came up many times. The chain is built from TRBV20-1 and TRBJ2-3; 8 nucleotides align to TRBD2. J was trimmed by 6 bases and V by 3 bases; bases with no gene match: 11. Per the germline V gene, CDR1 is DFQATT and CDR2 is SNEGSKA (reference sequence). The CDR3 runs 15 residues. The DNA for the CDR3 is TGCAGTGCTAGGGAACTGAGCGGGAGATGGGATACGCAGTATTTT. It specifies CSARELSGRWDTQYF.

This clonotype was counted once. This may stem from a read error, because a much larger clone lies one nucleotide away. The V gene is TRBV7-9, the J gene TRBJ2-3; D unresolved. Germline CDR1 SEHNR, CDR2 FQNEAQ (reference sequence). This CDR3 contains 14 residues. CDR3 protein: CASNTPLYPDTRYF. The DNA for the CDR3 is TGTGCCAGCAACACACCACTCTACCCAGATACGCGGTATTTT.

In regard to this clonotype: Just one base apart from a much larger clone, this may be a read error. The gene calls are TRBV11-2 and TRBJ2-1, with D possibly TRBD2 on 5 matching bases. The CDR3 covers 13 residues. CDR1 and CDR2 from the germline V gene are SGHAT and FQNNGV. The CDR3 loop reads CASSLGGDNEQIF. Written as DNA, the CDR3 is TGTGCCAGCAGCTTAGGGGGAGACAATGAGCAGATCTTC.

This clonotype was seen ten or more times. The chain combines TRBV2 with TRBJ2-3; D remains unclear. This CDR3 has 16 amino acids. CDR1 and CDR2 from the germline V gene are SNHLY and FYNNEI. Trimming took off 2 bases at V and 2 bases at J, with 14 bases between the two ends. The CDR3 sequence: CASSESASPNTDTQYF. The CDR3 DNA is TGTGCCAGCAGTGAATCGGCCTCGCCGAACACAGATACGCAGTATTTT. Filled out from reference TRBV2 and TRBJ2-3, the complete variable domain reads EPEVTQTPSHQVTQMGQEVILRCVPISNHLYFYWYRQILGQKVEFLVSFYNNEISEKSEIFDDQFSVERPDGSNFTLKIRSTKLEDSAMYFCASSESASPNTDTQYFGPGTRLTVL.

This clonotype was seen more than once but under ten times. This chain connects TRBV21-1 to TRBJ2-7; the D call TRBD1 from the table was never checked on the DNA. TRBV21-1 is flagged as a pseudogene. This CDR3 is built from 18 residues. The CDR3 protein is CASSKEQRDGDRGYEQYF. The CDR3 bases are TGTGCCAGCAGCAAAGAACAGCGCGACGGGGACAGGGGGTACGAGCAGTACTTC.